The rows below give T cell receptor beta chains drawn from one sample of a study of blood T cell repertoires in COVID-19. The assay was immunoSEQ multiplex PCR, and TCRdb's table has in-frame clones only and misses some. The sample consists of hundreds of thousands of clones, roughly 86% of them appearing once. The sample comprised PBMCs or T cells enriched from blood (not recorded which). These receptors came from a woman between 40 and 55 years old with acute COVID-19. CDR3s leave out the opening cysteine and the closing phenylalanine or tryptophan. Fields, in order: V gene, J gene, CDR3 protein.

TRBV7-3	TRBJ1-1	ASSPAGRTEAF
TRBV4-2	TRBJ1-4	ASSQEGQGGATNEKLF
TRBV30	TRBJ1-2	AWRPPGRDYGYT
TRBV9	TRBJ1-4	ASSVGPLGVEKLF
TRBV6-5	TRBJ2-7	ASRQRGTGGEQY
TRBV5-1	TRBJ1-1	ASSLGNTLNTEAF
TRBV5-1	TRBJ1-5	ASSLGPLRDQPQH
TRBV7-2	TRBJ2-5	ASSLALADPETQY
TRBV7-9	TRBJ1-2	ASSLRTGGDGYT
TRBV19	TRBJ1-2	ASMLQGWSYGYT
TRBV18	TRBJ1-2	ASSPSGPNYGYT
TRBV27	TRBJ1-6	ASRSTGLGSYNSPLH
TRBV5-1	TRBJ2-3	ASSSETGLTDTQY
TRBV30	TRBJ1-1	AWSYRSEAF
TRBV18	TRBJ1-1	ASSDPGGENTEAF
TRBV6-2/TRBV6-3	TRBJ1-5	ASSYSRGTESNQPQH
TRBV9	TRBJ2-1	ASSDGRGDNEQF
TRBV5-5	TRBJ2-7	ASSLEGLAGEPRAYEQY
TRBV5-6	TRBJ2-1	ASSQTSGNEQF
TRBV10-1	TRBJ1-1	ASSSGHRTNTEAF
TRBV19	TRBJ1-2	ASSIGDYGYT
TRBV7-6	TRBJ2-2	ASSLVAGTSGGGTGELF
TRBV7-9	TRBJ2-1	ASSHSGRSYNEQF
TRBV27	TRBJ1-2	ASSFRRRESYGYT
TRBV4-1	TRBJ1-5	ASSQEGTAGKPQH
TRBV5-1	TRBJ2-1	ASSLRPLSGRSNEQF
TRBV13	TRBJ2-3	ASSSGLAGLTDTQY
TRBV19	TRBJ1-4	ASSTGQGGEKLF
TRBV10-2	TRBJ2-2	ASSETIGGGELF
TRBV24-1	TRBJ2-3	ATGGPADTQY
TRBV6-1	TRBJ2-1	ASSDSREAYNEQF
TRBV7-3	TRBJ2-1	ASSLGTGYNEQF
TRBV19	TRBJ1-2	ASSIPSYLPNYGYT
TRBV6-1	TRBJ2-3	ASSEELAGDTDTQY
TRBV27	TRBJ2-7	ASSLRGRTISYEQY
TRBV7-2	TRBJ1-2	ASSLTPGQKWGYT
TRBV6-1	TRBJ1-6	ASSENVGGLGNSPLH
TRBV12-5	TRBJ2-1	ASGPRDRGLSEQF
TRBV5-1	TRBJ1-5	ASSPGQGARQPQH
TRBV11-2	TRBJ2-1	ASRTLAGVGEQF
TRBV7-2	TRBJ2-1	ASSLAAGDLNEQF
TRBV11-3	TRBJ2-7	ASRPGTAESSEQY
TRBV6-1	TRBJ1-5	ASSVLQGLANQPQH
TRBV6-1	TRBJ2-5	ASSEGIERSYRQETQY
TRBV2	TRBJ2-7	ASRVSRDNSYEQY
TRBV11-1	TRBJ2-7	ASSLAGSGEFEQY
TRBV7-3	TRBJ2-1	ASSPGDYNEQF
TRBV7-9	TRBJ2-3	ASSSSGNTDTQY
TRBV6-5	TRBJ1-5	ASSYARQLHNQPQH
TRBV7-3	TRBJ2-3	ASSATSGSTDTQY
TRBV12-5	TRBJ2-7	ASGFSGSFYEQY
TRBV10-3	TRBJ2-3	AISAGQGDTDTQY